Listed here are 20 T cell receptor beta chains from one sample, sequenced in a study of blood T cells in healthy people across ages. For the second PCR, which ran for about 7 to 11 cycles, a sample-barcoded 5' primer and a J-beta primer mix were used. TCRdb re-called the 5' RACE reads with MiXCR, one entry per CDR3 protein. The sample includes 1.5 million to 2 million distinct CDR3 sequences, around half of them seen just once. The sequenced material came from blood. These receptor sequences come from a woman aged 40-49 years in good health.

About this clonotype: The missing conserved phenylalanine or tryptophan at the end of this CDR3 makes a read error likely. The chain joins TRBV5-1 to TRBJ2-3; D possibly corresponds to TRBD2 (6 bases). The V and J ends lost 0 bases and 0 bases respectively, with 14 bases between them. Germline V gene lookup returns CDR1 SGHRS and CDR2 YFSETQ. The CDR3 loop spans 17 amino acids. The CDR3 DNA reads as TGCGCCAGCAGCTTGGGCACAGGAGGGTTTAGCACAGATACGCAGTATGTT. Translated, it gives CASSLGTGGFSTDTQYV.

This clonotype was counted a single time. The CDR3: CASSLGQGGVIQYF. The CDR3 nucleotides are TGTGCCAGCAGTCTCGGACAGGGAGGGGTCATTCAGTACTTC. The J gene is TRBJ2-4, the V gene TRBV12-3 or TRBV12-4; weak D call: TRBD1 (8 bases). V was trimmed by 5 bases and J by 9 bases, leaving 17 bases between them. This CDR3 comprises 14 residues.

This chain links TRBV29-1 with TRBJ1-2; D is undetermined. The germline gives CDR1 SQVTM, CDR2 ANQGSEA. V was pared by 1 base and J by 8 bases, with 11 bases between. The CDR3 consists of 12 residues. The CDR3 reads CSVEAVPPGYTF. Written as DNA, the CDR3 is TGCAGCGTTGAAGCGGTCCCCCCGGGCTACACCTTC.

The rearrangement joins TRBV25-1 to TRBJ1-1; the match to TRBD1 covers 7 bases. Germline V gene sequence: CDR1 MGHDK, CDR2 SYGVNS. This CDR3 has 15 residues. V gave up 0 bases and J gave up 11 bases; unmatched junction bases: 12. Written as DNA, the CDR3 is TGTGCCAGCAGTGAATACCGCTCGACAGGGAAAGAGGCTTTCTTT. Protein sequence: CASSEYRSTGKEAFF.

This chain links TRBV28 with TRBJ2-5, with D maybe TRBD1 (6 bases). The CDR3 has 20 residues. V was trimmed by 5 bases and J by 4 bases, leaving 32 bases between them. Germline V CDR1 and CDR2: MDHEN, SYDVKM. The CDR3 coding sequence is TGTGCCAGCAGTCGAAGACTGCCGACAGGAAGTCGGCTTGGTGGAGAGACCCAGTACTTC. Protein product: CASSRRLPTGSRLGGETQYF.

This clonotype was picked up a small number of times. The chain recombines TRBV27 with TRBJ2-3; the D call may be TRBD1 or TRBD2 (7 bases each). Germline-derived CDR1 and CDR2 are MNHEY and SMNVEV (reference sequence). V lost 9 bases and J lost 1, with 17 bases in between. The CDR3 sequence is 15 residues long. CDR3 nucleotides: TGTGCCAGTTCCAGGGGGGGAGGTGGCACAGATACGCAGTATTTT. Amino acid sequence: CASSRGGGGTDTQYF.

This clonotype has more than one count but fewer than ten. The V call is TRBV12-3 or TRBV12-4, the J call TRBJ2-1, with 8 bases aligning to TRBD2. V lost 7 bases, J lost 3 bases, and 17 bases stayed unmatched. This CDR3 region has 18 residues. CDR3 in amino acids: CASTSVWLSGGLYNEQFF. CDR3 in DNA: TGTGCCAGCACCTCCGTCTGGCTATCGGGGGGGCTCTACAATGAGCAGTTCTTC.

This clonotype appeared a few times. The V gene is TRBV20-1, the J gene TRBJ2-5, with TRBD1 identical over 9 bases. V lost 2 bases to trimming and J lost 1 base; unmatched junction nucleotides: 5. This CDR3 has 15 residues. Per germline, CDR1 DFQATT and CDR2 SNEGSKA (reference sequence). This CDR3 is CSARIRDRAQETQYF. As DNA, the CDR3 is TGCAGTGCTAGAATACGGGACAGGGCCCAAGAGACCCAGTACTTC.

This clonotype came up once. The chain links TRBV4-3 to TRBJ1-2; a possible D gene is TRBD1 (5 bases). There are 17 residues in the CDR3. The ends were cut back, 0 bases at V and 3 bases at J, with 17 bases in the middle. Germline V gives CDR1 LGHNA, CDR2 YSLEER. CDR3 nucleotides: TGCGCCAGCAGCCAAGATGGGGAGTCAGGGCTATACTATGGCTACACCTTC. Its protein is CASSQDGESGLYYGYTF.

The chain joins TRBV20-1 to TRBJ1-2, with 7 positions matching TRBD1. Germline loops: CDR1 DFQATT, CDR2 SNEGSKA (reference sequence). The trim removed 5 bases at V and 6 bases at J, leaving 15 bases unmatched. CDR3 size: 15 residues. CDR3 DNA sequence: TGCAGTGCTCCCCCGCGGAGGGGGCGAGGAGATGGCTACACCTTC. It is translated as CSAPPRRGRGDGYTF.

This clonotype was counted a single time. This sequence joins TRBV14 and TRBJ1-6, with D uncertain. Per the germline V gene, CDR1 is SGHDN and CDR2 is FVKESK. Trimming took 1 base from V and 3 from J, leaving 7 bases between them. The CDR3 consists of 15 residues. The DNA for the CDR3 is TGTGCCAGCAGCCAAGTCCACAGCTATAATTCACCCCTCCACTTT. This encodes CASSQVHSYNSPLHF.

The table lists this clonotype with a few counts. V and J are TRBV28 and TRBJ2-7; 9 nucleotides align to TRBD1. CDR1 and CDR2 from the germline V gene are MDHEN and SYDVKM. V was pared by 4 bases and J by 4 bases, with 11 bases of the junction left unmatched. The CDR3 has 16 residues. The chain's CDR3 is CASSSYIGQGRYEQYF. For the CDR3, the DNA is TGTGCCAGCAGTTCATATATTGGACAGGGGAGATACGAGCAGTACTTC.

The CDR3 sequence: CASSPDRVVTYEQYF. CDR3 DNA: TGCGCCAGCAGCCCGGACAGGGTTGTTACCTACGAGCAGTACTTC. The chain carries TRBV5-1 and TRBJ2-4; 8 positions agree with TRBD1. The J call may be mistaken, given a closer DNA end match to TRBJ2-7. The CDR3 sequence is 15 residues long. CDR1 is SGHRS and CDR2 is YFSETQ in the germline V gene.

This clonotype was seen a few times. The V gene is TRBV20-1, the J gene TRBJ2-3, with 13 nucleotides matching TRBD2. Trimming cost V 2 bases and J 0 bases; bases outside gene matches: 2. CDR3 length: 16 residues. CDR1 is DFQATT, CDR2 SNEGSKA, per germline (reference sequence). The CDR3 DNA sequence: TGCAGTGCTAGACTGGGACTAGCGGGGAGCACAGATACGCAGTATTTT. Translating it yields CSARLGLAGSTDTQYF.

The chain recombines TRBV28 with TRBJ1-4; TRBD1 is a possible D gene (6 bases). CDR3 length equals 12 residues. V was clipped by 10 bases and J by 5 bases, with 11 bases between them. Germline-derived CDR1 and CDR2 are MDHEN and SYDVKM. The CDR3 is CATPRGNEKLFF. Written as DNA, the CDR3 is TGTGCCACCCCAAGGGGGAATGAAAAACTGTTTTTT.

This chain uses TRBV24-1 with TRBJ2-6; the D call may be TRBD1 or TRBD2 (5 bases each). The CDR3 runs to 18 residues. CDR1 KGHDR and CDR2 SFDVKD come from the germline V gene. With 3 bases removed from V and 1 base from J, the gap between germline ends came to 15 bases. The CDR3 sequence is CATSDPGNEGSGANVLTF. CDR3 coding DNA: TGTGCCACCAGTGATCCAGGGAACGAGGGATCTGGGGCCAACGTCCTGACTTTC.

V usage is TRBV6-2 or TRBV6-3 and J usage is TRBJ2-1; D is ambiguous. The last part of the DNA fits TRBJ2-7 better; the J call may be wrong. The CDR3 covers 13 residues. Germline assignment: CDR1 MNHEY and CDR2 SVGEGT. The CDR3 bases are TGTGCCAGCAGTTTGAGGTGGGTTTACGAGCAGTACTTC. Amino acid sequence: CASSLRWVYEQYF.

The chain couples TRBV4-3 to TRBJ2-3, with TRBD2 identical over 7 bases. CDR1 is LGHNA, CDR2 YSLEER, per germline. The CDR3 extends over 17 amino acids. Trimming cost V 3 bases and J 1 base; bases outside gene matches: 10. CDR3 sequence reads: CASSHLSGGSGTDTQYF. The DNA of the CDR3 is TGCGCCAGCAGCCATCTGTCCGGGGGGAGTGGCACAGATACGCAGTATTTT.

V is TRBV27 and J is TRBJ2-3; the match to TRBD1 covers 8 bases. Germline values: CDR1 MNHEY, CDR2 SMNVEV (reference sequence). V trimming: 5 bases; J trimming: 3 bases; junction bases outside the gene matches: 4. The length of the CDR3 is 14 residues. For the CDR3, the DNA is TGTGCCAGCAGTCCGACAGGGGAGACAGATACGCAGTATTTT. It codes for CASSPTGETDTQYF.

The V call is TRBV20-1, the J call TRBJ2-5, with unresolved D. Germline lookup yields CDR1 DFQATT and CDR2 SNEGSKA (reference sequence). The length of the CDR3 is 14 residues. V lost 6 bases, J lost 0 bases, and 14 bases lay in between. In DNA, the CDR3 is TGCAGTGCCCGTGGGCAGCAATACCAAGAGACCCAGTACTTC. This gives the protein CSARGQQYQETQYF.